The T cell receptor beta chain described here comes from a study of blood T cell repertoires in COVID-19. Study-wide context: Whether acute or convalescent, the COVID-19 samples came from the United States, Italy and Spain. Nucleic acid was either cDNA or gDNA, and it came from T cells, B-cell-depleted T cells, or PBMCs.

The sample holds one count of this clone. The assay was immunoSEQ multiplex PCR, and TCRdb's table has in-frame clones only and misses some. The profile covers 300,000 to 450,000 clones, with about 90% appearing a single time and approximately 0.99% taken by the ten largest. The CDR3 length is 15 residues. Germline V gene lookup returns CDR1 LGHNA and CDR2 YSLEER. The V end lost 1 base, the J end lost 7 bases, and 13 bases lay between the germline ends. The study drew participants aged roughly 18 to 95 years from roughly 25 US areas. Sequenced sample: PBMCs or T cells enriched from blood (not recorded which). V and J are TRBV4-3 and TRBJ1-4; tentatively, D is TRBD1 (5 bases). This clonotype originated in a woman under 40 who had recovered from COVID-19. The CDR3 sequence is CASSQGGPAGEKLFF. In nucleotides, the CDR3 is TGCGCCAGCAGCCAAGGGGGCCCCGCCGGTGAAAAACTGTTTTTT.